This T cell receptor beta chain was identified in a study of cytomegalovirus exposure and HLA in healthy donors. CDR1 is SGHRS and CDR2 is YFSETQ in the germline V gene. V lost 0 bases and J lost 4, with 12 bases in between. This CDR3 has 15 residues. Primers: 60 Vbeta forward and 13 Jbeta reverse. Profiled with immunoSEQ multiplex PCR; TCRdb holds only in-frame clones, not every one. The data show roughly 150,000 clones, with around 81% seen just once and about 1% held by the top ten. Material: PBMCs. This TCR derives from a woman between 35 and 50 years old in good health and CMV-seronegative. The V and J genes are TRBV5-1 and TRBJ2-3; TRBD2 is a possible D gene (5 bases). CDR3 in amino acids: CASSLGGRSADTQYF. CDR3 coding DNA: TGCGCCAGCAGCTTGGGAGGGAGATCGGCAGATACGCAGTATTTT.